This TCR beta chain was documented in a study of cytomegalovirus exposure and HLA in healthy donors. Looking at the study overall: For the roughly 400 genotyped donors, 75% to 90% fell within the Caucasian-associated ancestry cluster. Whole-study results and caveats: Later genetic work tied a missense DCLRE1C variant to beta-chain V and J trimming. In an earlier analysis, most TCR beta V segments were productive about 87% or about 30% of the time.

This clone occurred a few times. Its antigen is not identified. V lost 3 bases and J 4 bases, leaving 9 bases between the germline ends. Germline values: CDR1 SGHDN, CDR2 FVKESK. The CDR3 extends over 13 amino acids. The PCR made use of 60 Vbeta and 13 Jbeta primers. TCRdb keeps only in-frame clones here, not all; method: immunoSEQ multiplex PCR. The table lists 100,000 to 150,000 clones, over 70% of them singletons. Participants comprised healthy donors of bone marrow. The clonotype originates from a woman in her thirties or forties in good health and CMV-seronegative. Sequenced input: PBMCs. The chain employs TRBV14 and TRBJ2-5; tentatively, D is TRBD1 (6 bases). For the CDR3, the DNA is TGTGCCAGCAGCCACAGGGGTGGAGAGACCCAGTACTTC. Its translation: CASSHRGGETQYF.